The present T cell receptor beta chain was sequenced within a study of T cell repertoires in cytomegalovirus infection. Study-wide results and limits: Using cumulative public TCR beta family frequency, the authors identified those who carried CMV together with the relevant HLA.

TCRdb used MiXCR to reprocess the reads, holding one entry per CDR3 protein. Of about 180,000 distinct CDR3 sequences in the sample, roughly 17% were seen once. With regard to this clonotype: Its specificity is not known.

The clonotype was recovered from a human donor in good health (CMV status not recorded). Some clones in this sample may be carry-over from other donors' samples. Sequencing input: CD8+ T cells from PBMCs.

The CDR3 region is CASNRGGSDTQYF. The CDR3 nucleotides are TGTGCCAGCAACCGGGGGGGGTCTGATACGCAGTATTTT. The gene calls are TRBV9 and TRBJ2-3; 8 bases align to TRBD2. Germline CDR1 and CDR2: SGDLS and YYNGEE. The CDR3 totals 13 residues. Losses at the gene ends were 6 bases for V and 6 bases for J; bases not matched to a gene: 6.